Below, one T cell receptor (beta chain) is given with its context. This specimen comes from a study of blood T cell repertoires in COVID-19. Germline V lookup: CDR1 SEHNR, CDR2 FQNEAQ (reference sequence). V shed 1 base and J shed 5 bases, with 18 bases lying between them. The CDR3 totals 17 residues. The table came from immunoSEQ multiplex PCR; TCRdb's copy has only in-frame clones and leaves some out. This table has hundreds of thousands of clones, approximately 86% appearing once. What was sequenced was peripheral blood. The J gene is TRBJ1-5, the V gene TRBV7-9; D possibly corresponds to TRBD1 (6 bases). The TCR comes from a man aged 18 to 35 with active or convalescent COVID-19. CDR3 bases: TGTGCCAGCAGCTTAGGATTTGGGGGGGCGCCTGATCAGCCCCAGCATTTT. It codes for CASSLGFGGAPDQPQHF.